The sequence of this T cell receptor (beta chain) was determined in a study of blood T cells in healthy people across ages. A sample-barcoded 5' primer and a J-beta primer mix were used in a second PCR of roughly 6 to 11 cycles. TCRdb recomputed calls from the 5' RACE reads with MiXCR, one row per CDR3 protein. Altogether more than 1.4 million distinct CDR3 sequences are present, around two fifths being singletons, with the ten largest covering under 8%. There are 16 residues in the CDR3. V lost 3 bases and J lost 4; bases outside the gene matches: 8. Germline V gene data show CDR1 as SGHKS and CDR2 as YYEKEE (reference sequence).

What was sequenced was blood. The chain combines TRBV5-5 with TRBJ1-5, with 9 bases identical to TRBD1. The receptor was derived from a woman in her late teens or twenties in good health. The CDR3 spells CASSWGIDRGNQPQHF. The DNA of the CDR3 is TGTGCCAGCAGCTGGGGTATAGACAGGGGGAATCAGCCCCAGCATTTT.